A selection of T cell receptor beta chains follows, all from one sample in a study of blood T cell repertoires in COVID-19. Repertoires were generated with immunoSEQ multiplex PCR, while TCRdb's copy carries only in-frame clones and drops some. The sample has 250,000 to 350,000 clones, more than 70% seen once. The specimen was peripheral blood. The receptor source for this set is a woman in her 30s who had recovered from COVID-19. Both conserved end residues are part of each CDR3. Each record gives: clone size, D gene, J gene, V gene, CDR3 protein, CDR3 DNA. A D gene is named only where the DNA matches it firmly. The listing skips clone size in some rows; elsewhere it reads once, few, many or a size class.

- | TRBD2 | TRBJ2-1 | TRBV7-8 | CASRGLAGGSYNEQFF | TGTGCCAGCAGGGGGTTAGCGGGGGGCTCCTACAATGAGCAGTTCTTC
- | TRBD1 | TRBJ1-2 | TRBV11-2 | CASSLEPGQFYGYTF | TGTGCCAGCAGCTTAGAACCGGGACAGTTCTATGGCTACACCTTC
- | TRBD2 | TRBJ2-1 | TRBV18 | CASSPRRGGQSEQFF | TGTGCCAGCTCACCAAGGCGGGGGGGCCAGAGTGAGCAGTTCTTC
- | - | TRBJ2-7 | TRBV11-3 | CASSLGHSSYEQYF | TGTGCCAGCAGCTTAGGACACAGCTCCTACGAGCAGTACTTC
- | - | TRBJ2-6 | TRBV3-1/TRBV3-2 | CASSQEGAGANVLTF | TGTGCCAGCAGCCAGGAGGGTGCTGGGGCCAACGTCCTGACTTTC
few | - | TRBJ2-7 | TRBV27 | CASKLVAADRYEQYF | TGTGCCAGTAAGTTGGTTGCGGCCGATCGTTACGAGCAGTACTTC
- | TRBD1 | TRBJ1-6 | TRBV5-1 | CASSLGQGGSPLHF | TGCGCCAGCAGCTTGGGTCAGGGGGGTTCACCCCTCCACTTT
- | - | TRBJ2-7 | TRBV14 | CASSQAAGRFYEQYF | TGTGCCAGCAGCCAAGCGGCAGGGAGGTTCTACGAGCAGTACTTC
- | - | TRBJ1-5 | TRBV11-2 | CASSLRDSNQPQHF | TGTGCCAGCAGCTTGAGAGATAGCAATCAGCCCCAGCATTTT
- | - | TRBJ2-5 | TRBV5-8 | CASSLRGQETQYF | TGTGCCAGCAGCTTACGGGGACAAGAGACCCAGTACTTC
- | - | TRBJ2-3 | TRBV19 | CASSIGRGSSTDTQYF | TGTGCCAGTAGTATAGGAAGGGGTTCTAGCACAGATACGCAGTATTTT
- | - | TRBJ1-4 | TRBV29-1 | CSARAGDGEKLFF | TGCAGCGCCCGAGCGGGGGATGGTGAAAAACTGTTTTTT
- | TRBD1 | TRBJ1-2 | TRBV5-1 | CASSRDRINYGYTF | TGCGCCAGCAGCCGGGACAGGATAAACTATGGCTACACCTTC
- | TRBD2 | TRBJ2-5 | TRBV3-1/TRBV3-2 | CASSQVTSGLYQETQYF | TGTGCCAGCAGCCAAGTGACTAGCGGCCTTTATCAAGAGACCCAGTACTTC
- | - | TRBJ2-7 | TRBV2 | CASSDWAGGSYEQYF | TGTGCCAGCAGTGATTGGGCAGGGGGGTCCTACGAGCAGTACTTC
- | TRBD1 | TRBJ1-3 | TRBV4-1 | CASSLFSGTGSGNTIYF | TGCGCCAGCAGCCTATTCTCCGGGACAGGCTCTGGAAACACCATATATTTT
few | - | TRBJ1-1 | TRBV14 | CASSQSASGTEAFF | TGTGCCAGCAGCCAGTCGGCTTCGGGCACTGAAGCTTTCTTT
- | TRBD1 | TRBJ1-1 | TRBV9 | CASSERQGNTEAFF | TGTGCCAGCAGCGAAAGACAGGGAAACACTGAAGCTTTCTTT
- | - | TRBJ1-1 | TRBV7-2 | CASSLDFTVEAFF | TGTGCCAGCAGCTTAGACTTTACAGTAGAAGCTTTCTTT
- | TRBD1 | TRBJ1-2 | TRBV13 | CASSLEDRAGYTF | TGTGCCAGCAGCTTAGAGGACAGGGCTGGCTACACCTTC
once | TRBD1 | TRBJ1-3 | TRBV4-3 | CASSKDREGSGNTIYF | TGCGCCAGCAGCAAGGACAGGGAAGGCTCTGGAAACACCATATATTTT
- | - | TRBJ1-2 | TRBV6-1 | CASSEWGVKDDGYTF | TGTGCCAGCAGTGAATGGGGGGTAAAGGACGATGGCTACACCTTC
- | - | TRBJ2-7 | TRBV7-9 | CASSHGGVREQYF | TGTGCCAGCAGCCACGGCGGGGTCAGGGAGCAGTACTTC
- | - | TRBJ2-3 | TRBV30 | CAWITQGLDTQYF | TGTGCCTGGATTACACAGGGATTAGATACGCAGTATTTT
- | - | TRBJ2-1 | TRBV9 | CASSVAGEYNEQFF | TGTGCCAGCAGCGTAGCGGGGGAATACAATGAGCAGTTCTTC
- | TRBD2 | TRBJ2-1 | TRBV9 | CASSVGAGAYNEQFF | TGTGCCAGCAGCGTGGGAGCGGGGGCCTACAATGAGCAGTTCTTC
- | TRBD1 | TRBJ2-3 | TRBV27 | CASSFWDRVSDTQYF | TGTGCCAGCAGTTTCTGGGACAGGGTCTCTGATACGCAGTATTTT
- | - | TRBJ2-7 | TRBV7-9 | CASSGWAGAYEQYF | TGTGCCAGCAGCGGATGGGCGGGCGCCTACGAGCAGTACTTC
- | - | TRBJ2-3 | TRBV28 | CASSLGGTADTQYF | TGTGCCAGCAGTTTAGGCGGGACGGCAGATACGCAGTATTTT
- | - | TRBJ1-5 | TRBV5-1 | CASSSGVMGGNQPQHF | TGCGCCAGCAGCTCAGGGGTGATGGGGGGCAATCAGCCCCAGCATTTT
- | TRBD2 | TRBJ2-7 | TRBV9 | CASSVVGTSGVNEQYF | TGTGCCAGCAGCGTAGTTGGGACTAGCGGGGTCAACGAGCAGTACTTC
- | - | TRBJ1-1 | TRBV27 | CASSLIQGRTEAFF | TGTGCCAGCAGTTTAATACAGGGAAGAACTGAAGCTTTCTTT
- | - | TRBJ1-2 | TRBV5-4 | CASSTLGQGYGYTF | TGTGCCAGCAGCACCCTAGGGCAGGGGTATGGCTACACCTTC
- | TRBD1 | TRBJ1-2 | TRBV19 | CASSTRAGQGAFGYTF | TGTGCCAGTAGTACCCGAGCGGGACAGGGGGCGTTTGGCTACACCTTC
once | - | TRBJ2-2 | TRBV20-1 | CSASGHKNTGELFF | TGCAGTGCTAGTGGGCATAAGAACACCGGGGAGCTGTTTTTT
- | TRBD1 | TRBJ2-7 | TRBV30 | CASRTGAYEQYF | TGTGCCTCCCGGACAGGGGCCTACGAGCAGTACTTC
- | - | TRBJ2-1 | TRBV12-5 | CASGLAPGSSSSYNEQFF | TGTGCTAGTGGTTTGGCACCAGGGTCTTCTAGCTCCTACAATGAGCAGTTCTTC
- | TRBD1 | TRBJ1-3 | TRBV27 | CASSWDRVSGNTIYF | TGTGCCAGCAGTTGGGACAGGGTCTCTGGAAACACCATATATTTT
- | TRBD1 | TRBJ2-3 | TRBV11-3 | CASSFRQGSTDTQYF | TGTGCCAGCAGCTTCAGACAGGGAAGCACAGATACGCAGTATTTT
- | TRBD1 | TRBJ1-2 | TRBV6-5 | CASAIYRGPGYGYTF | TGTGCCAGCGCAATCTACAGGGGCCCTGGCTATGGCTACACCTTC
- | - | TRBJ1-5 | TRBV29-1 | CSVGGGANQPQHF | TGCAGCGTTGGAGGAGGGGCTAATCAGCCCCAGCATTTT